This T cell receptor (beta chain) was obtained from a study of PD-L1 blockade in urothelial cancer. Study background: Males with bladder-origin urothelial cancer made up twenty-five of 29 patients. Analyzed time points were 3 weeks (second dose) and 6 weeks after therapy began.

Spike-ins of synthetic TCR analog templates went into each PCR. Repertoires were generated with immunoSEQ multiplex PCR, while TCRdb's copy carries only in-frame clones and drops some. Found here are 25,000 to 30,000 clones, roughly 83% of them singletons; the top ten hold around 3.5%. Time point defined: peripheral blood 6 weeks after treatment start. The CDR3 is 13 amino acids. With V trimmed by 5 bases and J by 7 bases, 3 bases remained unmatched. The germline CDR1 and CDR2 sequences are MNHEY and SMNVEV (reference sequence). This receptor was taken from a man in his 70s with urothelial cancer. Specimen: PBMCs, collected around atezolizumab (anti-PD-L1) treatment. V usage is TRBV27 and J usage is TRBJ1-3; the match to TRBD1 covers 9 bases. The CDR3 is CASSPGQGNTIYF. CDR3 sequence (DNA): TGTGCCAGCAGTCCCGGACAGGGGAACACCATATATTTT.